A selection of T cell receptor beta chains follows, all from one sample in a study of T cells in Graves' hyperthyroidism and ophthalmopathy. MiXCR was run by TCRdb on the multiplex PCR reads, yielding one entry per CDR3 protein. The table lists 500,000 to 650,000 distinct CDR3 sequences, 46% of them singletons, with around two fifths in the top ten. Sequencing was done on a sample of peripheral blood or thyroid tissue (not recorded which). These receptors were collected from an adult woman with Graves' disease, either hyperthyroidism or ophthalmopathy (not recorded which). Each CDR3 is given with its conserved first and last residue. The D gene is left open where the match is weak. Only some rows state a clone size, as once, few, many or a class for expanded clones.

CASSLVMYRQETQYF	TGCGCCAGCAGCTTGGTTATGTATCGCCAAGAGACCCAGTACTTC	.	TRBJ2-5	.	TRBV11-2
CASSEGWGGTYEQYF	TGTGCCAGCAGTGAAGGGTGGGGCGGGACGTACGAGCAGTACTTC	many	TRBJ2-7	.	TRBV2
CASSFRTGGAQKAEAFF	TGTGCCAGCAGCTTTCGGACAGGGGGCGCCCAGAAGGCTGAAGCTTTCTTT	many	TRBJ1-1	TRBD1	TRBV7-2
CAISAGQGGPSYTF	TGTGCCATCAGTGCGGGACAGGGGGGTCCTAGCTACACCTTC	.	TRBJ1-2	TRBD1	TRBV10-3
CASNGQEETQYF	TGTGCCAGCAATGGACAAGAAGAGACCCAGTACTTC	once	TRBJ2-5	.	TRBV2
CASCPQEPSYNEQFF	TGCGCCAGCTGCCCCCAGGAGCCCTCCTACAATGAGCAGTTCTTC	many	TRBJ2-1	.	TRBV5-1
CASSLGDRGLYGYTF	TGCGCCAGCAGCTTGGGGGACAGGGGGCTCTATGGCTACACCTTC	.	TRBJ1-2	TRBD1	TRBV5-1
CASSPQGVDGYTF	TGCGCCAGCAGCCCCCAGGGAGTAGATGGCTACACCTTC	many	TRBJ1-2	.	TRBV5-1
CASSILDPNSPLHF	TGTGCCAGTAGTATCCTGGATCCTAACTCACCCCTCCACTTT	many	TRBJ1-6	.	TRBV19
CASSDRQGIQPQHF	TGTGCCAGCAGCGATAGACAGGGGATTCAGCCCCAGCATTTT	.	TRBJ1-5	TRBD1	TRBV7-2
CASSLWARKETQYF	TGTGCCAGCAGCTTGTGGGCACGAAAAGAGACCCAGTACTTC	few	TRBJ2-5	.	TRBV7-9
CASSLAGPLSGANVLTF	TGTGCCAGCAGCTTAGCGGGACCCCTCTCTGGGGCCAACGTCCTGACTTTC	.	TRBJ2-6	.	TRBV7-8
CASSTSSGDGNTIYF	TGTGCCAGCAGCACAAGCTCAGGGGACGGAAACACCATATATTTT	many	TRBJ1-3	.	TRBV9
CAITREGVNEQYF	TGTGCCATCACTCGGGAGGGCGTGAACGAGCAGTACTTC	.	TRBJ2-7	TRBD2	TRBV12-3/TRBV12-4
CASSLRRDEQYF	TGTGCCAGCAGCCTCCGGAGGGACGAGCAGTACTTC	.	TRBJ2-7	.	TRBV7-8
CASSRAATGKLQPQHF	TGTGCCAGCAGCCGCGCAGCGACAGGGAAGCTACAGCCCCAGCATTTT	.	TRBJ1-5	TRBD1	TRBV7-6
CASSLLAILGGTGELFF	TGTGCCAGCAGCTTACTCGCCATCTTGGGGGGGACCGGGGAGCTGTTTTTT	few	TRBJ2-2	TRBD2	TRBV5-6
CASSSLRDYPETQYF	TGTGCCAGCAGCTCTCTCCGGGACTACCCAGAGACCCAGTACTTC	.	TRBJ2-5	TRBD2	TRBV7-2
CSARRDVSNEKLFF	TGCAGTGCTAGGAGGGATGTGTCTAATGAAAAACTGTTTTTT	.	TRBJ1-4	.	TRBV20-1
CSARQGYTEAFF	TGCAGTGCTAGACAGGGGTACACTGAAGCTTTCTTT	many	TRBJ1-1	.	TRBV20-1